Here is one T cell receptor (beta chain) with its context. In this sample, this clone turned up a few times. The antigen it binds to is not known. There are no base qualities to consult, and no much larger clone falls within one base. CDR3 length: 13 amino acids, cysteine to phenylalanine. Left in the record is the CDR3 DNA by itself, 39 bases read in frame from the first base. CDR1 is given as SQVTM and CDR2 as ANQGSEA, both from the germline V gene. Trimming takes 7 bases off V and 3 bases off J; junction bases not matched to a gene: 5. Every bulk PBMC sample had a fixed 350 ng of DNA loaded. TCR beta CDR3 sequences were amplified from genomic DNA with the immunoSEQ TCRb Assay kit following manufacturer instructions. The KAPA Library Quantification Kit for Illumina platforms was used to quantify pooled libraries by qPCR. Pooled libraries were sequenced on an Illumina NextSeq 500, clustered at roughly 0.6-1.2 pM. Under the source paper's analysis protocol: Analysis of the TCR data relied on immunoSEQ ANALYZER and the R LymphoSeq package. A rearrangement efficiency score was calculated as productive divided by the sum of productive and non-productive CDR3 sequences. Within each patient, timepoints were compared pairwise for clonality, measured with the Gini coefficient, and for diversity, measured with the Renyi index at alpha=1. In LymphoSeq, clonal relatedness was computed with an edit distance of 3 and repertoire similarity was computed with the Bhattacharyya coefficient. To classify response, a linear discriminant analysis based on week-3 changes in clonality and diversity was built with the R MASS and caret packages. Drawn from immuneACCESS, this table holds only the in-frame rearrangements with V and J called that TCRdb kept. Clones are partly lost; checked studies trace under half to an unresolved V gene and leave the rest unexplained. V and J calls and clone size come straight from that table; D and trimming were deduced from the DNA. Recorded for this sample are approximately 15,000 clones; 80% to 90% of them occurred a single time. The ten largest clones capture approximately 5.3% of the sample.

The time point label corresponds to: week 3, after first cycle of checkpoint inhibitor. Blood samples were taken at two points: before treatment (T0) and at week 3 (W3), which came after the first cycle of checkpoint blockade. Except for a couple of patients with rapid clinical progression, response was assessed 12 weeks after the first infusion by RECIST 1.1; disease control meant complete response, partial response or stable disease. Patients with prior systemic cancer treatment, concomitant immunosuppressant therapy or synchronous other active malignancies were excluded. TCR beta was sequenced in both bulk PBMC and plasma cell-free DNA in order to track circulating cells as well as T cell turnover. Lymphoprep and SepMate tubes were used to isolate PBMC from blood, and red cell lysis was then performed. QIAamp DNA Blood Mini kits were used to extract DNA from both PBMC and sorted T cell subsets.

This specimen comes from a study of blood T cell dynamics during melanoma immunotherapy (dated by TCRdb to between 2020 and 2021). Background on the whole study: The patients had metastatic melanoma and were given first-line pembrolizumab or nivolumab plus ipilimumab as standard of care in the United Kingdom. Consecutive patients formed a training cohort, and a further independent group of patients from the same centre was pooled into an external validation set. To find early correlates of response, the study profiled the peripheral T cell receptor repertoires of patients with metastatic melanoma both before and after one cycle of checkpoint inhibitor therapy. The full study reports these points: A bifurcated reorganization of the PBMC repertoire at W3, with increased clonality or increased diversity, was observed in patients who later achieved disease control, unlike in progressors. Whether the T cell clones driving repertoire changes were melanoma-specific or reflected general immune activation could not be determined in the study. The relatively small sample size was acknowledged as a potential limitation on generalization of the results.

Recombination linked TRBV29-1 to TRBJ1-4; 7 nucleotides in the junction match TRBD1. This clonotype was obtained from a human donor with melanoma. This specimen was blood, taken from a patient treated with checkpoint blockade. The CDR3 amino acid sequence is: CSAMTGPNEKLFF. The bases are TGCAGCGCCATGACAGGGCCTAATGAAAAACTGTTTTTT.